This T cell receptor (beta chain) was recorded in a study of cytomegalovirus exposure and HLA in healthy donors (dated by TCRdb to about 2017). In terms of the full investigation: An earlier analysis of some 500 of the donors reported approximately 290 Gb of sequence data and 117 million unique TCR beta sequences from about 200 million T cells. Roughly 290 gigabases of sequencing data and roughly 81 million unique TCR sequences made up an early release that covered fewer than 650 HLA-typed donors. Of the roughly 400 genotyped donors, 75% to 85% were placed in the genetic ancestry cluster associated with self-reported Caucasian donors. The aim of the study was to test whether cataloging public T cell receptors could identify signatures of past pathogen exposure. The study used immunosequencing to profile the T cell repertoires of about 670 subjects and linked those repertoires to cytomegalovirus serostatus. Along with the roughly 700-subject first cohort, a separate validation cohort of over a hundred different subjects was used. To predict cytomegalovirus infection status, the study combined high-throughput TCR immunosequencing, statistical association of individual TCRs with disease status, and machine learning. To study patterns of TCR occurrence, a later analysis re-analyzed previously published TCR beta repertoires from several hundred donors and added high-resolution HLA genotyping. In the later analysis, no new phenotypic data were used to find candidate immune exposures; instead, reliance was placed on TCR beta sequences and their occurrence across donors. In an earlier analysis of a few hundred of the donors, high-throughput TCR beta sequencing was used to judge whether each TCR beta V gene segment behaved as functional or pseudogenic. Alongside the repertoire data, information on donor age, sex, ethnicity and CMV serostatus was compiled. Genome-wide SNP genotypes for about 55% of the roughly 670 donors were used in a later genetic analysis, which treated that subset as a discovery cohort. All discovery cohort repertoires had been generated using a single sequencing platform. Both class I and class II loci were covered by HLA typing, at four-digit resolution. Typing coverage differed by locus: A, B, C, DRB1 and DQB1 were typed in roughly 620-630 donors, DQA1 in 522, DPA1 in over 600, and DPB1 in 400 to 480. Five DR-DQ haplotypes were handled as single units for association and clustering, since linkage in the cohort was strong. Across some 400 genotyped donors of the cohort, an average of approximately 240,000 unique TCR beta nucleotide sequences per donor were sequenced, and 15% to 20% of those sequences were non-productive.

Study-wide findings and limitations: A cluster of highly shared sequence variants was judged likely to be a technical artifact of the sequencing pipeline. For the cohort, immune exposure information was limited to CMV serostatus. A total of roughly 160 TCR beta chains were listed by the study as associated with cytomegalovirus. In a later analysis, the rate of TCR association differed among HLA loci, with DRB1 alleles having the most associated TCRs and HLA-C alleles having the fewest. A later genetic analysis reported fewer N-insertions in productive TCRs among donors in an Asian-associated ancestry cluster than the roughly 700-donor mean. A later analysis associated 16,951 TCR beta sequences with specific HLA alleles at a false discovery rate of 0.05. Most TCR sequences were seen in very few donors, while some public TCRs were found in many individuals. When HLA alleles, especially DR and DQ, strongly co-occurred, attributing TCR associations to individual alleles was difficult. According to a later analysis, most CMV-associated TCR beta chains appeared to be HLA-restricted, and the HLA associations seemed to be driven largely by CMV exposure. Sequencing depth was assumed to be roughly uniform across donors in the presence/absence analyses, though that assumption may not hold. HLA typing was unavailable for some donors at each locus, so association tests used only the typed subset. Correlated functional status among segregating V segments might reflect linkage disequilibrium, but an unknown experimental factor could not be ruled out. In an earlier analysis of about 600 of the donors, most TCR beta V segments appeared in productive rearrangements about 90% or about 30% of the time, broadly matching IMGT annotations. Some IMGT-functional V segments, including TRBV6-2 and TRBV6-3, could not be told apart with the 87-base-pair reads, so those segments were excluded. Cytomegalovirus status was reported to be diagnosed by the classifier with high specificity and sensitivity in both the original and validation cohorts. Several of the top co-occurrence clusters appeared to be linked to parvovirus B19, influenza, CMV and Epstein-Barr virus, according to a later analysis. Roughly 17 rarely observed V segments, including chromosome 9 orphons, were excluded from the earlier analysis of a few hundred of the donors because counts were too low. The cohort was sequenced for TCR beta chains only, and without alpha or paired-chain data the features that could be detected were limited. The authors suggested that the approach could potentially be generalized to other disease states and immunological phenotypes. In a later analysis, HLA-associated TCR beta chains showed more clonal expansion and lower generation probabilities than non-associated chains that were equally common. V-gene and J-gene trimming of TCR beta chains was associated with a missense DCLRE1C variant in a later genetic analysis, and the association was replicated in an independent cohort. In vitro tests confirmed that a few of the cytomegalovirus-associated TCR beta chains recognize cytomegalovirus antigens. A further reported finding was that TCR beta sequences accurately predicted the HLA-A and HLA-B alleles for most subjects in the first cohort.

Receptors were amplified or captured by the immunoSEQ multiplex PCR assay. For the multiplex PCR, a mixture combining 60 forward primers for TCR Vbeta segments and 13 reverse primers for TCR Jbeta segments was used. A multiplex PCR assay on genomic DNA amplified the CDR3 region of rearranged TCR beta genes. Amplified TCR beta libraries were sequenced as 87-base-pair reads on the Illumina HiSeq System. As for the authors' bioinformatics: A later analysis counted about 80 million unique TCR beta chains across the 650 to 700 repertoires, and around 9.9 million of these chains were shared by at least two donors. To remove PCR and sequencing errors, raw reads were error-corrected and collapsed into unique sequences using a nearest-neighbor algorithm that merged closely related sequences. Alignment of CDR3 sequences to IMGT reference sequences was used to assign V, D and J gene segments. For a sequence to be retained, a match of at least six nucleotides was required to both a V gene segment and a J gene segment. Rearrangements were classified as productive when the CDR3 lacked stop codons and remained in frame with V and J, and all other rearrangements were classified as non-productive. CDR3 was defined by IMGT convention, running from the second conserved V-encoded cysteine to the conserved J-encoded phenylalanine. In an earlier analysis of approximately 590 of the donors, sequences lacking an unambiguous match to a single V gene segment were excluded. In an earlier analysis of several hundred of the donors, V segments were called functional above 56.7% productive rearrangements and were called segregating when the between-donor standard deviation exceeded 5%. A statistical classification framework was developed to diagnose cytomegalovirus status using the catalog of TCR beta chain sequences. In a later analysis, V and J genes were assigned by comparing TCR nucleotide sequences against IMGT/GENE-DB human TR gene sequences. A later analysis assigned CDR3 sequences and most-parsimonious VDJ recombination scenarios with the TCRdist pipeline. In a later analysis, each TCR beta chain was defined by its CDR3 amino acid sequence together with its V-gene family, and reads lacking a unique V-gene family were excluded. A later analysis removed 500 to 600 highly shared, low-generation-probability nucleotide sequences to deal with suspected cross-contamination and a sequencing artifact. For each public chain, a later analysis derived a clonal expansion index from normalized ranks of inferred template counts within each repertoire. In a later analysis, generation probabilities were computed using a VDJ recombination model fitted to out-of-frame rearrangements, and the results were checked against IGoR. A later analysis scored TCR-TCR, TCR-HLA and TCR-CMV co-occurrence with hypergeometric tests, applying a repertoire-size bias correction to TCR pairs. False discovery rates were estimated in a later analysis by permuting HLA or CMV assignments 20 times. In a later analysis, co-occurring TCRs were grouped using DBSCAN, with TCRdist sequence similarity added in when clustering inside HLA-allele-positive subsets. For co-occurrence clustering, repertoires with fewer than 30,000 or more than 120,000 public chains were excluded, along with roughly 5 repertoires with anomalous nucleotide sharing. This immuneACCESS table, as held by TCRdb, lists in-frame sequences with V and J called but not all clones. Of the missing ones, under half trace to an unresolved V gene in checked studies; the others have no known cause. The V and J calls and clone size were taken over from that table, and D and trimming were inferred from the DNA. The sample table holds around 270,000 clones, of which around 80% were seen once. The top ten clones comprise around 0.33% of the sample.

The cohort was made up of approximately 700 healthy bone marrow donors. Cohort members were all nominally healthy when sampled, although unrecorded immune exposures were likely present. The donor was CMV seronegative and was included in the group of 352 seronegative cohort members. Each donor provided a peripheral blood sample, and peripheral blood mononuclear cells were used for TCR beta sequencing. Genomic DNA was extracted from the blood cell samples with the Qiagen DNeasy Blood Extraction Kit. Worth noting for this clone: Its antigen remains unidentified. No base qualities exist here, and no much larger clone lies one base off it.

There are 11 amino acids in the CDR3, from cysteine to phenylalanine inclusive. Here the CDR3 DNA is all that survives: 33 bases in frame from base 1. CDR1 and CDR2, per the germline V gene, are MDHEN and SYDVKM. V is pared back by 3 bases and J by 9 bases, with 9 bases lying between the germline termini. Sequencing was performed on PBMCs. The sequence was collected from a girl aged 2 to 10 in good health and CMV-seronegative. The V gene is TRBV28 and the J gene is TRBJ2-7, and perhaps TRBD1 as D gene, on 6 matching bases. The CDR3 loop reads CASSFLDRQYF. At the DNA level, the sequence is TGTGCCAGCAGTTTTTTGGACAGGCAGTACTTC. The full variable domain, completed from the reference TRBV28 and TRBJ2-7 proteins outside the CDR3, reads DVKVTQSSRYLVKRTGEKVFLECVQDMDHENMFWYRQDPGLGLRLIYFSYDVKMKEKGDIPEGYSVSREKKERFSLILESASTNQTSMYLCASSFLDRQYFGPGTRLTVT.